These 5 T cell receptor beta chains were all obtained from the same sample, sequenced in a study of T-cell reconstitution after alpha-beta-depleted transplantation in children. A TCRbeta library incorporating unique molecular identifiers was prepared. MiXCR was run by TCRdb on the PCR reads, yielding one entry per CDR3 protein. The sample has 90,000 to 100,000 distinct CDR3 sequences; 20% to 25% are singletons. Sample: PBMCs, taken before TCRalphabeta/CD19-depleted stem cell transplant. The receptors originated from a boy between 2 and 10 years old with acute lymphoblastic leukemia, due to receive a stem cell transplant.

In this sample, this clonotype turned up a few times. V and J are TRBV9 and TRBJ2-1; 9 bases match TRBD2. Germline assignment: CDR1 SGDLS and CDR2 YYNGEE. Trimming took 3 bases from V and 4 from J; bases not matched to a gene: 11. The CDR3 loop spans 17 amino acids. CDR3 amino acids: CASSEGGGRGYYNEQFF. The CDR3 DNA sequence: TGTGCCAGCAGCGAGGGGGGCGGGAGGGGGTATTACAATGAGCAGTTCTTC.

This clonotype showed up just a few times. This chain connects TRBV29-1 to TRBJ2-3; D perhaps matches TRBD2 (6 bases). CDR1 and CDR2 (germline): SQVTM, ANQGSEA. Trimming cost V 7 bases and J 11 bases, with 16 bases left between them. This CDR3 region has 11 residues. The CDR3 spells CSAGEPWGQYF. CDR3 DNA: TGCAGCGCGGGAGAACCTTGGGGGCAGTATTTT.

This clonotype was picked up one time. The V and J genes are TRBV19 and TRBJ2-4; the D gene could be TRBD1 or TRBD2 (5 bases each). Between the trimmed V and J ends, which lost 8 bases and 6 bases, there was a span of 20 bases. Germline-derived CDR1 and CDR2 are LNHDA and SQIVND (reference sequence). This CDR3 has 15 amino acids. The CDR3 region has the DNA TGTGCCAGTTCTCTCGGCAGGGCTGGACTAAACATTCAGTACTTC. Amino acids: CASSLGRAGLNIQYF. Variable domain in full (rest from reference TRBV19 and TRBJ2-4): DGGITQSPKYLFRKEGQNVTLSCEQNLNHDAMYWYRQDPGQGLRLIYYSQIVNDFQKGDIAEGYSVSREKKESFPLTVTSAQKNPTAFYLCASSLGRAGLNIQYFGAGTRLSVL.

This clonotype showed up just a few times. This sequence joins TRBV3-1 and TRBJ1-5, with D tentatively TRBD1 (5 bases). This CDR3 spans 16 amino acids. Germline V lookup: CDR1 LGHDT, CDR2 YNNKEL (reference sequence). Trimming left V 2 bases short and J 7 bases short, with 18 bases between. CDR3 coding DNA: TGTGCCAGCAGCCAACTGGACACGACGACGAGCCAGCCCCAGCATTTT. Translating it yields CASSQLDTTTSQPQHF.

The V and J genes are TRBV4-1 and TRBJ2-3; D uncertain. Germline loops: CDR1 MGHRA, CDR2 YSYEKL. The CDR3 runs to 12 residues. Trimming left V 8 bases short and J 2 bases short, with 8 bases between. The CDR3 region has the DNA TGCGCCAGCGGCTCTGTCACAGATACGCAGTATTTT. This translates into CASGSVTDTQYF.